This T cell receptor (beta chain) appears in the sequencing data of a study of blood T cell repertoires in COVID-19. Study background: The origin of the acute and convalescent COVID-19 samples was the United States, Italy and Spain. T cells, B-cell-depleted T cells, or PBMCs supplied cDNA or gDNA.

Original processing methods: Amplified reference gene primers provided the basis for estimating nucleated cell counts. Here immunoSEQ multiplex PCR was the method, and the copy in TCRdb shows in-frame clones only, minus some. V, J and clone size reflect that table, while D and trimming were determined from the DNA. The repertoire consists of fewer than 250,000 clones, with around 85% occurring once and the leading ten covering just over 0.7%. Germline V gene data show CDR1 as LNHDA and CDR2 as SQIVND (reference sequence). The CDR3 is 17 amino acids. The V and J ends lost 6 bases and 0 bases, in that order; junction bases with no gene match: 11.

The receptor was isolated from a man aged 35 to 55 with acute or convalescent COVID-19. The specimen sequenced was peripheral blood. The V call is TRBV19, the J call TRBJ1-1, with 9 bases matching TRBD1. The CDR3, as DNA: TGTGCCAGTAGCTTCGACAGGGGGTCCCGGATGAACACTGAAGCTTTCTTT. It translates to CASSFDRGSRMNTEAFF.